These 8 T cell receptor beta chains originate from one sample sequenced in a study of T cells in Graves' hyperthyroidism and ophthalmopathy. Researchers amplified the TCR beta CDR3 regions from RNA transcripts. The TCR CDR3 first-round RT-PCR relied on the HTBI primer set. From the multiplex PCR reads, TCRdb called clonotypes with MiXCR, one entry per CDR3 protein. The data contain approximately 520,000 distinct CDR3 sequences, less than 25% of them singletons. Sequenced: blood. Receptors were obtained from a young woman with Graves' ophthalmopathy.

In this sample, this clonotype turned up many times. The rearrangement links TRBV6-1 to TRBJ2-7, with D uncertain. The CDR3 is made up of 14 amino acids. The V gene lost 6 bases and the J gene lost 4 bases, with 16 bases spanning the gap. The V gene's germline CDR1 is MNHNS and CDR2 SASEGT. The CDR3 spells CASSRDNPRYEQYF. The CDR3 DNA follows: TGTGCCAGCAGCCGCGACAACCCCAGGTACGAGCAGTACTTC.

This clonotype has a count of ten or more. The rearrangement uses TRBV15 and TRBJ2-7, with TRBD1 matching 9 bases. Germline-derived CDR1 and CDR2 are LNHNV and YYDKDF (reference sequence). J gave up 7 bases and V 4 bases, and 20 bases lay outside the gene matches. CDR3 length: 18 amino acids. Here the CDR3 DNA reads TGTGCCACCAGCAAAATTAAGGGCGGGGGACAGGGACTGGGAGAGCAGTACTTC. This gives the protein CATSKIKGGGQGLGEQYF. The variable domain in full, completed from reference TRBV15 and TRBJ2-7, reads DAMVIQNPRYQVTQFGKPVTLSCSQTLNHNVMYWYQQKSSQAPKLLFHYYDKDFNNEADTPDNFQSRRPNTSFCFLDIRSPGLGDTAMYLCATSKIKGGGQGLGEQYFGPGTRLTVT.

The rearrangement joins TRBV7-2 to TRBJ2-2; D may be TRBD2 (6 bases). From germline, CDR1 is SGHTA and CDR2 FQGNSA. The CDR3 runs to 14 residues. V lost 1 base to trimming and J lost 6 bases, with 9 bases between them. CDR3 protein: CASSLGLVPGELFF. Here the CDR3 DNA reads TGTGCCAGCAGCTTAGGACTAGTTCCCGGGGAGCTGTTTTTT. Using reference TRBV7-2 and TRBJ2-2 for the parts outside the CDR3, the full variable domain is GAGVSQSPSNKVTEKGKDVELRCDPISGHTALYWYRQSLGQGLEFLIYFQGNSAPDKSGLPSDRFSAERTGGSVSTLTIQRTQQEDSAVYLCASSLGLVPGELFFGEGSRLTVL.

Worth noting for this clonotype: The junction differs from germline at one of its ends, possibly a read error. The chain has TRBV5-1 and TRBJ2-2; TRBD2 might be the D (5 bases). Germline V lookup: CDR1 SGHRS, CDR2 YFSETQ. This CDR3 region has 13 residues. CDR3 in amino acids: CASSLVNTGELLF. The CDR3 bases are TGCGCCAGCAGCTTGGTGAACACCGGGGAGCTGTTGTTT.

J is TRBJ1-2 and V is TRBV6-1; the D gene is possibly TRBD1 (5 bases). Trimming shortened V by 5 bases and J by 3 bases, and 16 bases separated the two germline ends. Germline V gene data show CDR1 as MNHNS and CDR2 as SASEGT. The CDR3 has 15 amino acids. CDR3 residues: CASSPWGGWDYGYTF. The CDR3, as DNA: TGTGCCAGCAGTCCCTGGGGGGGGTGGGACTATGGCTACACCTTC.

In its sample, this clonotype was seen a few times. This chain connects TRBV3-1 to TRBJ2-7, with 7 bases matching TRBD1. Germline CDR1 is LGHDT and CDR2 is YNNKEL (reference sequence). With 5 bases clipped from V and 2 bases from J, the junction kept 9 bases outside the gene matches. The CDR3 has 15 residues. For the CDR3, the DNA is TGTGCCAGCAGCGACCAGGGGGTTAGCCCCTACGAGCAGTACTTC. This encodes CASSDQGVSPYEQYF.

This chain uses TRBV6-2 or TRBV6-3 with TRBJ2-7, with D perhaps matching TRBD2 (6 bases). Per the germline V gene, CDR1 is MNHEY and CDR2 is SVGEGT. The V and J ends lost 4 bases and 13 bases respectively, with 23 bases between them. The CDR3 is 14 residues long. The CDR3 nucleotides are TGTGCCAGCAGTTTTTTGCGGGGCTCCTACGAGTACTACTTC. It encodes CASSFLRGSYEYYF.

This clonotype was counted ten times or more. This rearrangement joins TRBV6-5 to TRBJ1-3; D is uncertain. There are 16 residues in the CDR3. Germline V gives CDR1 MNHEY, CDR2 SVGAGI. The V and J ends lost 2 bases and 0 bases respectively, with 11 bases between them. CDR3: CASSYGSYSSGNTIYF. The CDR3 DNA is TGTGCCAGCAGTTACGGCAGTTATAGCTCTGGAAACACCATATATTTT.